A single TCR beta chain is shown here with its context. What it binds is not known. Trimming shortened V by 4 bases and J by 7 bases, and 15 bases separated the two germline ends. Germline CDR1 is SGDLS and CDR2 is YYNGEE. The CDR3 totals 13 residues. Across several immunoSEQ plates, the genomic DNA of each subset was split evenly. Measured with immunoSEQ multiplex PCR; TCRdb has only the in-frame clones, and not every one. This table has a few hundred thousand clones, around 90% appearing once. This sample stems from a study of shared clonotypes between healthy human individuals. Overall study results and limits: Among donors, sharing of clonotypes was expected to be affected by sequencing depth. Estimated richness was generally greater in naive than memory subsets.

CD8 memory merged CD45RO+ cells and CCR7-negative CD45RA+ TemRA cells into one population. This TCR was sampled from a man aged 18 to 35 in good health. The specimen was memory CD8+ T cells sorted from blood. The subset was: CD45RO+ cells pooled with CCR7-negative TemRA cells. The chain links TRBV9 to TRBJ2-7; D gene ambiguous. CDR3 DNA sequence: TGTGCCAGCAGCTCTCAACTTGCGGAGGAGCAGTACTTC. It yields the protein CASSSQLAEEQYF.